The entry below gives a single TCR beta chain sequence along with its context. Some clones are missing from TCRdb's copy, which holds only in-frame ones; the method was immunoSEQ multiplex PCR. The sample lists roughly 94,000 clones; about 88% were seen once. This entry belongs to a study of control samples from healthy donors and cancer patients. There are 15 residues in the CDR3. Germline CDR1 is LGHDT and CDR2 is YNNKEL (reference sequence). J gave up 1 base and V 3 bases, and 4 bases lay outside the gene matches. This sequence was found in a man aged 65 to 85 with lung cancer. The chain has TRBV3-1 (or the pseudogene TRBV3-2) and TRBJ1-1; TRBD1 matches 8 bases. The sequencing input was PBMCs. The CDR3 DNA reads as TGTGCCAGCAGCCACGACAGGGGTTGGAACACTGAAGCTTTCTTT. This gives the protein CASSHDRGWNTEAFF.